These T cell receptor beta chains were read from a single sample in a study of blood T cell repertoires in COVID-19. TCRdb's copy holds only in-frame clones and misses some; the assay was immunoSEQ multiplex PCR. The data hold about 150,000 clones, with over 60% observed a single time. Material: peripheral blood. The receptors originated from a woman aged 80 or over with acute or convalescent COVID-19. CDR3s include the opening cysteine and the closing phenylalanine or tryptophan. The order of the fields is D gene, J gene, V gene, clone size, CDR3 DNA, CDR3 protein. The D gene is left open where the match is weak. The size field is filled for only some rows; it gives once, few, many or a size class.

D: NA; J: TRBJ1-1; V: TRBV3-1/TRBV3-2; size: few; DNA: TGTGCCAGCAGCCTTGGACTCGACCAAGCTTTCTTT; CDR3: CASSLGLDQAFF
D: NA; J: TRBJ2-1; V: TRBV6-1; size: NA; DNA: TGTGCCAGCAGTGGGGGGGACTCGAGGTCCTACAATGAGCAGTTCTTC; CDR3: CASSGGDSRSYNEQFF
D: TRBD1; J: TRBJ2-1; V: TRBV19; size: NA; DNA: TGTGCCATCTCGGACAGGGGCTCCTACAATGAGCAGTTCTTC; CDR3: CAISDRGSYNEQFF
D: TRBD1; J: TRBJ2-7; V: TRBV5-1; size: NA; DNA: TGCGCCAGCAGCTTGGCCGGGACAGGGGGTGAGTGGCAGTACTTC; CDR3: CASSLAGTGGEWQYF
D: TRBD1; J: TRBJ1-2; V: TRBV20-1; size: NA; DNA: TGCAGTGCTAGTAGGACAGGGGGCCTATTTACCTTC; CDR3: CSASRTGGLFTF
D: NA; J: TRBJ2-1; V: TRBV18; size: NA; DNA: TGTGCCAGCTCCCCCGACAGTGGCTCCTACAATGAGCAGTTCTTC; CDR3: CASSPDSGSYNEQFF
D: NA; J: TRBJ1-6; V: TRBV6-5; size: NA; DNA: TGTGCCAGCAGATTGACGGGTCAACCCCTCCACTTT; CDR3: CASRLTGQPLHF
D: NA; J: TRBJ1-6; V: TRBV3-1/TRBV3-2; size: NA; DNA: TGTGCCAGCAGCCCCCGGGAGGGGCGCCATTCACCCCTCCACTTT; CDR3: CASSPREGRHSPLHF
D: TRBD2; J: TRBJ2-2; V: TRBV7-2; size: once; DNA: TGTGCCAGCAGCCTATTTAGCGGGGGGGTCACCGGGGAGCTGTTTTTT; CDR3: CASSLFSGGVTGELFF
D: TRBD1; J: TRBJ2-7; V: TRBV19; size: NA; DNA: TGTGCCAGTAGTGATCCGTCGACAGGGGACTACGAGCAGTACTTC; CDR3: CASSDPSTGDYEQYF
D: NA; J: TRBJ1-4; V: TRBV7-2; size: NA; DNA: TGTGCCAGCAGCCCCTACGGGGGGCATAATGAAAAACTGTTTTTT; CDR3: CASSPYGGHNEKLFF
D: NA; J: TRBJ1-1; V: TRBV19; size: NA; DNA: TGTGCCAGTAGTATAGGACAGGCAAACACTGAAGCTTTCTTT; CDR3: CASSIGQANTEAFF
D: NA; J: TRBJ1-1; V: TRBV29-1; size: NA; DNA: TGCAGCGTTGAGGAGCGGTGGAACACTGAAGCTTTCTTT; CDR3: CSVEERWNTEAFF
D: NA; J: TRBJ1-1; V: TRBV19; size: NA; DNA: TGTGCCAGTAATCTCCAACACGGGGAGGCCCGCGCTTTCTTT; CDR3: CASNLQHGEARAFF
D: NA; J: TRBJ1-5; V: TRBV18; size: NA; DNA: TGTGCCAGCTCACCACACCAGCCAGGGGACAATCAGCCCCAGCATTTT; CDR3: CASSPHQPGDNQPQHF
D: NA; J: TRBJ2-6; V: TRBV7-9; size: NA; DNA: TGTGCCAGCAGCTTAGGAGGCGGCACTAACGTCCTGACTTTC; CDR3: CASSLGGGTNVLTF
D: NA; J: TRBJ1-6; V: TRBV7-3; size: once; DNA: TGTGCCAGCAGCATGACAGGCGGTAATTCACCCCTCCACTTT; CDR3: CASSMTGGNSPLHF
D: NA; J: TRBJ1-2; V: TRBV29-1; size: NA; DNA: TGCAGCGTAGTTACAGGGTATGGCTACACCTTC; CDR3: CSVVTGYGYTF
D: TRBD1; J: TRBJ1-5; V: TRBV4-2; size: NA; DNA: TGTGCCAGCAGCCAGGAGTCCACCGGGACAGGGGCGAATCAGCCCCAGCATTTT; CDR3: CASSQESTGTGANQPQHF
D: NA; J: TRBJ2-3; V: TRBV11-2; size: NA; DNA: TGTGCCAGCAGCTCCCCTGCGGGGAGCACAGATACGCAGTATTTT; CDR3: CASSSPAGSTDTQYF
D: TRBD2; J: TRBJ2-1; V: TRBV24-1; size: NA; DNA: TGTGCCACCAGTGACACATTAGCGGGACCCTCCGGAGAGCAGTTCTTC; CDR3: CATSDTLAGPSGEQFF
D: NA; J: TRBJ2-7; V: TRBV19; size: NA; DNA: TGTGCCAGTCACAACTGGCGGGAACCCGAGCAGTACTTC; CDR3: CASHNWREPEQYF
D: TRBD2; J: TRBJ2-1; V: TRBV5-6; size: NA; DNA: TGTGCCAGCAGCTTTGACCCGGGACTAGCGGCCCCCCTCGAGCAGTTCTTC; CDR3: CASSFDPGLAAPLEQFF
D: NA; J: TRBJ1-6; V: TRBV12-3/TRBV12-4; size: NA; DNA: TGTGCCAGCAGTTTGAGGGGGACTTCACCCCTCCACTTT; CDR3: CASSLRGTSPLHF
D: TRBD2; J: TRBJ2-7; V: TRBV10-2; size: NA; DNA: TGCGCCGCCAGTTCTGCGGGAGATGACTACGAGCAGTACTTC; CDR3: CAASSAGDDYEQYF